Presented here are 13 T cell receptor beta chains from one specimen sequenced in a study of early T cells in non-severe SARS-CoV-2 infection. TCRdb re-analysed the 5' RACE reads in MiXCR, keeping a single row per CDR3 protein. The sample records approximately 120,000 distinct CDR3 sequences, about 15% being singletons. The sequenced sample was whole blood. Receptor source: an adult who was a healthcare worker with PCR-confirmed SARS-CoV-2 infection or an uninfected control (not recorded which).

This clonotype has a count of ten or more. Here the CDR3 reads CASRGVSGANVLTF. CDR3 in DNA: TGTGCCAGCAGGGGGGTTTCCGGGGCCAACGTCCTGACTTTC. The chain joins TRBV7-9 to TRBJ2-6; D is possibly TRBD1 or TRBD2 (5 bases each). This CDR3 contains 14 residues. The V end lost 6 bases, the J end lost 4 bases, and 10 bases lay between the germline ends. Per germline, CDR1 SEHNR and CDR2 FQNEAQ (reference sequence).

This clonotype was seen ten or more times. The chain is built from TRBV27 and TRBJ1-4; possible D gene TRBD1, 6 bases. V was shortened by 5 bases and J by 10 bases, with 20 bases between the two germline ends. The CDR3 loop spans 15 amino acids. Germline V gives CDR1 MNHEY, CDR2 SMNVEV (reference sequence). This CDR3 reads CASSPQDSTLGKLFF. The CDR3 DNA is TGTGCCAGCAGTCCTCAGGACAGCACCCTTGGAAAACTGTTTTTT. Filled out from reference TRBV27 and TRBJ1-4, the complete variable domain reads EAQVTQNPRYLITVTGKKLTVTCSQNMNHEYMSWYRQDPGLGLRQIYYSMNVEVTDKGDVPEGYKVSRKEKRNFPLILESPSPNQTSLYFCASSPQDSTLGKLFFGSGTQLSVL.

The chain combines TRBV10-1 with TRBJ2-7; 8 positions agree with TRBD1. The CDR3 has 14 amino acids. Per germline, CDR1 WNHNN and CDR2 SYGVQD (reference sequence). Trimming cost V 2 bases and J 5 bases; bases outside gene matches: 5. Here the CDR3 reads CASSEGSGGHEQYF. The CDR3 nucleotides read TGCGCCAGCAGTGAGGGGTCAGGGGGCCACGAGCAGTACTTC.

This clonotype turned up a few times. V gene TRBV9 combines with J gene TRBJ2-7; weak D call: TRBD1 (5 bases). Trimming shortened V by 1 base and J by 11 bases, and 16 bases separated the two germline ends. Germline CDR1 is SGDLS and CDR2 is YYNGEE. This CDR3 has 13 amino acids. This CDR3 reads CASSVSAEGVEYF. In nucleotides, the CDR3 is TGTGCCAGCAGCGTAAGTGCTGAAGGGGTTGAGTACTTC.

CDR3 protein: CASSPPPMNTEAFF. The CDR3 coding sequence is TGTGCCAGCAGTCCGCCACCCATGAACACTGAAGCTTTCTTT. The chain is built from TRBV12-3 or TRBV12-4 and TRBJ1-1, with D uncertain. The CDR3 is 14 amino acids. Trimming pared 5 bases from V and 0 bases from J, leaving 10 bases between.

The rearrangement uses TRBV7-9 and TRBJ1-5; D is perhaps TRBD1 (5 bases). The germline V gene encodes CDR1 SEHNR and CDR2 FQNEAQ (reference sequence). The V end lost 3 bases, the J end lost 5 bases, and 11 bases lay between the germline ends. CDR3 size: 14 residues. The CDR3 sequence is CASSLGQGDQPQHF. The CDR3 nucleotides are TGTGCCAGCAGCTTGGGTCAGGGTGATCAGCCCCAGCATTTT.

This clonotype was counted a few times. The rearrangement joins TRBV30 to TRBJ1-5; 7 positions agree with TRBD1. CDR1 GTSNPN and CDR2 SVGIG come from the germline V gene (reference sequence). After removal of 6 bases from V and 6 bases from J, the junction contained 11 bases not matched to a gene. This CDR3 is built from 14 residues. CDR3: CACQSTGAGQPQHF. CDR3 in DNA: TGTGCCTGCCAATCTACAGGGGCCGGTCAGCCCCAGCATTTT. Together with reference TRBV30 and TRBJ1-5, the CDR3 gives the full variable domain: SQTIHQWPATLVQPVGSPLSLECTVEGTSNPNLYWYRQAAGRGLQLLFYSVGIGQISSEVPQNLSASRPQDRQFILSSKKLLLSDSGFYLCACQSTGAGQPQHFGDGTRLSIL.

The rearrangement uses TRBV27 and TRBJ2-7, with a tentative D call TRBD1 (6 bases). The CDR3 totals 14 residues. Germline values: CDR1 MNHEY, CDR2 SMNVEV (reference sequence). The V and J ends lost 5 bases and 5 bases respectively, with 16 bases between them. For the CDR3, the DNA is TGTGCCAGCAGTACAAACAGGGAAACCCACGAGCAGTACTTC. It is translated as CASSTNRETHEQYF.

This clonotype was counted many times. The chain employs TRBV10-2 and TRBJ1-2, with 7 bases aligning to TRBD1. CDR3 length: 14 amino acids. Germline loops: CDR1 WSHSY, CDR2 SAAADI. The V segment lost 4 bases and the J segment 7 bases; nucleotides outside the gene matches: 9. Here the CDR3 DNA reads TGCGCCAGCAGTGGATTGGACAGGAGCGGTGGCTACACCTTC. Translation gives CASSGLDRSGGYTF.

This sequence joins TRBV7-9 and TRBJ2-2; D is tentatively TRBD1 or TRBD2 (5 bases each). CDR3 length: 14 residues. Germline CDR1 is SEHNR and CDR2 is FQNEAQ (reference sequence). Trimming shortened V by 4 bases and J by 6 bases, and 12 bases separated the two germline ends. Here the CDR3 DNA reads TGTGCCAGCAGCTCGCAGGGACCGTCCGGGGAGCTGTTTTTT. Protein: CASSSQGPSGELFF.

The J gene is TRBJ2-7, the V gene TRBV29-1; D is tentatively TRBD1 or TRBD2 (5 bases each). The CDR3 is 12 amino acids. V lost 6 bases, J lost 3 bases, and 12 bases lay in between. Germline lookup yields CDR1 SQVTM and CDR2 ANQGSEA. CDR3 coding DNA: TGCAGCGTCGGGGATGGGGGCTACGAGCAGTACTTC. Its protein is CSVGDGGYEQYF.

This clonotype was counted between two and nine times. In DNA, the CDR3 is TGTGCCAGCAGATTACAACAGGGGCGACATTCACCCCTCCACTTT. It codes for CASRLQQGRHSPLHF. The J gene is TRBJ1-6, the V gene TRBV3-1; 7 nucleotides agree with TRBD1. Trimming cost V 6 bases and J 8 bases; bases outside gene matches: 10. This CDR3 comprises 15 residues. Germline CDR1 is LGHDT and CDR2 is YNNKEL (reference sequence).

A few counts support this clonotype. The CDR3 DNA is TGTGCCAGCAGTTTTGACAACATGAACACTGAAGCTTTCTTT. Translating it yields CASSFDNMNTEAFF. The chain links TRBV27 to TRBJ1-1, with unresolved D. The CDR3 has 14 residues. The V gene lost 3 bases and the J gene lost 0 bases, with 8 bases spanning the gap. CDR1 MNHEY and CDR2 SMNVEV come from the germline V gene (reference sequence).